The 16 T cell receptor beta chains listed next were all sequenced from one sample in a study of cytomegalovirus exposure and HLA in healthy donors (dated by TCRdb to between 2016 and 2019). Library prep was done by the immunoSEQ multiplex PCR assay. TCRdb limited this immuneACCESS table to in-frame rearrangements with V and J called. A share of clones is missing; checked studies link under half to unresolved V genes, and the rest is unexplained. This sample comprises around 130,000 clones, roughly nine tenths of them detected only once. The ten top clones hold about 3.7% of the sample. Sequencing was performed on PBMCs. Source of these receptors: a man aged 25-45 years in good health and CMV-seronegative.

V gene TRBV7-9 combines with J gene TRBJ1-4, with D possibly TRBD1 on 5 matching bases. Germline loops: CDR1 SEHNR, CDR2 FQNEAQ (reference sequence). The CDR3 contains 16 residues. The germline V and J ends were trimmed by 1 base and 5 bases, with 14 bases remaining between them. CDR3 residues: CASSLGRGPENEKLFF. In DNA form, the CDR3 reads TGTGCCAGCAGCTTAGGGCGGGGACCGGAGAATGAAAAACTGTTTTTT.

The chain is built from TRBV5-1 and TRBJ1-2; 8 bases line up with TRBD1. The CDR3 contains 15 residues. J gave up 2 bases and V 4 bases, and 7 bases lay outside the gene matches. Germline V lookup: CDR1 SGHRS, CDR2 YFSETQ. The CDR3 region has the DNA TGCGCCAGCAGCCTACGGACAGGGCCAAACTATGGCTACACCTTC. This codes for CASSLRTGPNYGYTF.

The chain recombines TRBV9 with TRBJ2-7; a possible D gene is TRBD1 (6 bases). Per germline, CDR1 SGDLS and CDR2 YYNGEE. V lost 3 bases and J lost 5, with 18 bases in between. The CDR3 spans 15 residues. CDR3 nucleotide sequence: TGTGCCAGCAGCGCACGCAGGGGAGTCAGCGACGAGCAGTACTTC. This codes for CASSARRGVSDEQYF. Using reference TRBV9 and TRBJ2-7 for the parts outside the CDR3, the full variable domain is DSGVTQTPKHLITATGQRVTLRCSPRSGDLSVYWYQQSLDQGLQFLIQYYNGEERAKGNILERFSAQQFPDLHSELNLSSLELGDSALYFCASSARRGVSDEQYFGPGTRLTVT.

The chain links TRBV7-3 to TRBJ1-5; a possible D gene is TRBD1 (5 bases). The germline V gene has CDR1 SGHTA and CDR2 FQGTGA. Trimming removed 5 bases at V and 5 bases at J, with 10 bases between. The CDR3 totals 13 residues. The CDR3 loop is CASSEARDQPQHF. The CDR3 bases are TGTGCCAGCAGCGAAGCCAGGGATCAGCCCCAGCATTTT.

The chain recombines TRBV2 with TRBJ1-1; tentatively, D is TRBD1 (5 bases). The germline CDR1 and CDR2 sequences are SNHLY and FYNNEI. This CDR3 region has 13 residues. V was cut by 3 bases and J by 5 bases, with 10 bases left in between. CDR3 bases: TGTGCCAGCAGTGAGGGGGAGGGGACTGAAGCTTTCTTT. Its translation is CASSEGEGTEAFF. The full variable domain, rest sourced from reference TRBV2 and TRBJ1-1, is EPEVTQTPSHQVTQMGQEVILRCVPISNHLYFYWYRQILGQKVEFLVSFYNNEISEKSEIFDDQFSVERPDGSNFTLKIRSTKLEDSAMYFCASSEGEGTEAFFGQGTRLTVV.

The gene calls are TRBV7-9 and TRBJ2-1, with 8 nucleotides matching TRBD2. J gave up 5 bases and V 1 base, and 4 bases lay outside the gene matches. Germline CDR1 SEHNR, CDR2 FQNEAQ (reference sequence). The CDR3 runs to 15 residues. The CDR3: CASSLDGRGDNEQFF. The CDR3 DNA follows: TGTGCCAGCAGCTTAGACGGGCGGGGGGACAATGAGCAGTTCTTC.

The genes are TRBV12-5 and TRBJ2-3; tentatively, D is TRBD1 (6 bases). Trimming took off 7 bases at V and 4 bases at J, with 15 bases between the two ends. Germline V lookup: CDR1 LGHNT, CDR2 FRNRAP. The CDR3 totals 14 residues. The chain's CDR3 is CASAKAGAADTQYF. DNA for the CDR3: TGTGCTAGTGCCAAGGCAGGGGCGGCAGATACGCAGTATTTT.

This clone came up a few times. This chain uses TRBV7-9 with TRBJ1-2; 7 nucleotides align to TRBD1. Germline V CDR1 and CDR2: SEHNR, FQNEAQ (reference sequence). The J segment lost 1 base and the V segment lost 3 bases, leaving 8 bases of the junction unmatched. CDR3 size: 16 residues. CDR3 bases: TGTGCCAGCAGCTTCGCCGGGACAGAGATTAACTATGGCTACACCTTC. Translating gives CASSFAGTEINYGYTF.

This CDR3 is CASSIGRVYEQYF. DNA for the CDR3: TGTGCCAGTAGTATAGGACGGGTTTACGAGCAGTACTTC. The chain recombines TRBV19 with TRBJ2-7; no reliable D call. V was clipped by 1 base and J by 4 bases, with 8 bases between them. The CDR3 is 13 residues long. Germline assignment: CDR1 LNHDA and CDR2 SQIVND (reference sequence).

The gene calls are TRBV7-6 and TRBJ1-6, with 10 bases fitting TRBD1. There are 15 residues in the CDR3. V shed 5 bases, J shed 7 bases, and the junction held 5 bases outside the gene matches. CDR1 is SGHVS, CDR2 FNYEAQ, per germline. CDR3 loop: CASSGRDRGNSPLHF. In DNA form, the CDR3 reads TGTGCCAGCAGCGGACGGGACAGGGGAAATTCACCCCTCCACTTT.

This chain's CDR3 is CASSPGGTEAFF. The CDR3 DNA is TGTGCCAGCAGCCCCGGCGGCACTGAAGCTTTCTTT. The chain carries TRBV7-9 and TRBJ1-1, with D unresolved. CDR1 and CDR2 (germline): SEHNR, FQNEAQ (reference sequence). The CDR3 runs to 12 residues. The V end lost 5 bases, the J end lost 4 bases, and 8 bases lay between the germline ends.

V gene TRBV5-4 combines with J gene TRBJ1-1, with 8 bases matching TRBD1. J was trimmed by 2 bases and V by 3 bases; bases with no gene match: 12. From germline, CDR1 is SGHNT and CDR2 YYREEE (reference sequence). The CDR3 contains 17 residues. CDR3 sequence reads: CASSSLSRGRSNTEAFF. The CDR3 nucleotides are TGTGCCAGCAGCTCCTTATCCAGGGGGCGCTCAAACACTGAAGCTTTCTTT.

The chain employs TRBV5-4 and TRBJ2-3; 10 bases match TRBD2. V was clipped by 0 bases and J by 1 base; unmatched bases: 5. Germline values: CDR1 SGHNT, CDR2 YYREEE (reference sequence). The CDR3 length is 17 residues. In DNA, the CDR3 is TGTGCCAGCAGCTTGGCCGGTACTAGCGGGGGCACAGATACGCAGTATTTT. It is translated as CASSLAGTSGGTDTQYF.

V and J are TRBV29-1 and TRBJ1-5; TRBD1 matches 9 bases. The CDR3 extends over 13 amino acids. V dropped 5 bases and J dropped 2; count of bases not matched to a gene: 1. The germline V gene encodes CDR1 SQVTM and CDR2 ANQGSEA. CDR3: CSVRQGGNQPQHF. For the CDR3, the DNA is TGCAGCGTTCGACAGGGGGGCAATCAGCCCCAGCATTTT.

The gene calls are TRBV12-5 and TRBJ2-7; the D gene is possibly TRBD2 (5 bases). Looked up from germline, CDR1 is LGHNT and CDR2 is FRNRAP. This CDR3 comprises 15 residues. Trimming shortened V by 2 bases and J by 2 bases, and 13 bases separated the two germline ends. CDR3 protein: CASGLSHGVPYEQYF. Here the CDR3 DNA reads TGTGCTAGTGGTTTGTCTCACGGGGTACCCTACGAGCAGTACTTC.

J is TRBJ2-1 and V is TRBV2; 10 bases are shared with TRBD1. CDR1 SNHLY and CDR2 FYNNEI come from the germline V gene. The CDR3 totals 17 residues. Unmatched junction bases numbered 12, after V lost 6 bases and J lost 4 bases. CDR3 bases: TGTGCCAGCAGGGGCGGGACAGGGGACGTTGGATACAATGAGCAGTTCTTC. This translates into CASRGGTGDVGYNEQFF.